The 20 T cell receptor beta chains listed next were all sequenced from one sample in a study of T-cell memory formation after mild COVID-19. TCRdb reanalysed the 5' RACE reads using MiXCR and keeps one entry per CDR3 protein. Among under 300,000 distinct CDR3 sequences listed, around 8% were seen once. The specimen was PBMCs or a T cell subset sorted from them (not recorded which). Source of these receptors: a man between 18 and 35 years old who had mild COVID-19 (a few samples of this study predate the infection). Cell type and time point are not known.

This clonotype showed up many times. J is TRBJ1-1 and V is TRBV5-1; maybe TRBD1 (5 bases). The CDR3 sequence is 13 residues long. V was shortened by 0 bases and J by 7 bases, with 10 bases between the two germline ends. The V gene's germline CDR1 is SGHRS and CDR2 YFSETQ. The DNA for the CDR3 is TGCGCCAGCAGCTTGGCAGGGATTGGTGAAGCTTTCTTT. It yields the protein CASSLAGIGEAFF.

The rearrangement links TRBV29-1 to TRBJ2-5, with 10 bases fitting TRBD1. The end of the DNA is better explained by TRBJ2-7, so the J call may be wrong. The CDR3 is 14 residues long. CDR1 SQVTM and CDR2 ANQGSEA come from the germline V gene. In DNA, the CDR3 is TGCAGCCCTGGGAAGGGACAGGGGTCCTACGAGCAGTACTTC. This encodes CSPGKGQGSYEQYF.

This clonotype was picked up a small number of times. This chain joins TRBV5-1 and TRBJ2-7, with unresolved D. The CDR3 consists of 15 residues. Germline V gene sequence: CDR1 SGHRS, CDR2 YFSETQ. V lost 4 bases, J lost 0 bases, and 14 bases lay in between. The chain's CDR3 is CASSPTGSFSYEQYF. CDR3 sequence (DNA): TGCGCCAGCAGCCCGACGGGCAGCTTCTCCTACGAGCAGTACTTC.

This chain uses TRBV4-3 with TRBJ2-2, with 10 nucleotides matching TRBD2. Losses at the gene ends were 0 bases for V and 7 bases for J; bases not matched to a gene: 8. Germline loops: CDR1 LGHNA, CDR2 YSLEER. The CDR3 consists of 17 residues. The CDR3, as DNA: TGCGCCAGCAGCCAAGATCCAGCGGGGGGGCGTGGCGGGGAGCTGTTTTTT. This codes for CASSQDPAGGRGGELFF.

The chain is built from TRBV6-6 and TRBJ2-6, with TRBD1 matching 8 bases. V dropped 5 bases and J dropped 4; count of bases not matched to a gene: 7. There are 16 residues in the CDR3. The germline V gene has CDR1 MNHNY and CDR2 SVGAGI (reference sequence). The CDR3 DNA sequence: TGTGCCAGCAGTCTAGACAGGGGCGTCGGGGCCAACGTCCTGACTTTC. This encodes CASSLDRGVGANVLTF.

J is TRBJ1-6 and V is TRBV5-4; D gene ambiguous. The V end lost 4 bases, the J end lost 3 bases, and 14 bases lay between the germline ends. Germline CDR1 and CDR2: SGHNT and YYREEE (reference sequence). This CDR3 is 16 amino acids long. This chain's CDR3 is CASSRGTAFYNSPLHF. The DNA of the CDR3 is TGTGCCAGCAGCCGTGGCACAGCTTTCTATAATTCACCCCTCCACTTT.

With regard to this clonotype: Mismatch with germline at one junction end may stem from a read error. The CDR3 sequence: CSASHRATETQHF. The CDR3 region has the DNA TGCAGTGCTTCCCACAGGGCGACGGAGACCCAGCACTTC. V is TRBV20-1 and J is TRBJ2-5; D may be TRBD1 (6 bases). This CDR3 comprises 13 residues. Germline V gene data show CDR1 as DFQATT and CDR2 as SNEGSKA (reference sequence).

The sample holds many counts of this clonotype. The chain couples TRBV10-3 to TRBJ1-2; D gene uncertain. Trimming removed 0 bases at V and 6 bases at J, with 8 bases between. Germline V gene lookup returns CDR1 ENHRY and CDR2 SYGVKD. The CDR3 covers 13 residues. The chain's CDR3 is CAISESIEDGYTF. For the CDR3, the DNA is TGTGCCATCAGTGAGTCGATAGAGGATGGCTACACCTTC.

This chain links TRBV24-1 with TRBJ2-2, with D tentatively TRBD2 (6 bases). Between the trimmed V and J ends, which lost 4 bases and 4 bases, there was a span of 12 bases. CDR1 is KGHDR, CDR2 SFDVKD, per germline. The CDR3 is 15 amino acids. DNA for the CDR3: TGTGCCACCAGTGACCCGGGACTCACCACCGGGGAGCTGTTTTTT. Protein sequence: CATSDPGLTTGELFF.

Only a few counts were recorded for this clonotype. The gene calls are TRBV6-1 and TRBJ2-4; D is possibly TRBD1 (6 bases). Germline V gene sequence: CDR1 MNHNS, CDR2 SASEGT. The CDR3 is 14 residues long. V lost 2 bases and J 7 bases, leaving 12 bases between the germline ends. CDR3 nucleotides: TGTGCCAGCAGTGAACTGGACAGAACCAACATTCAGTACTTC. The encoded protein is CASSELDRTNIQYF.

This clonotype has only a few counts. The chain employs TRBV5-1 and TRBJ2-2, with D possibly TRBD1 on 7 matching bases. This CDR3 spans 15 amino acids. Germline lookup yields CDR1 SGHRS and CDR2 YFSETQ. With 5 bases removed from V and 1 base from J, the gap between germline ends came to 12 bases. For the CDR3, the DNA is TGCGCCAGCAGGGCGGGACAGCAGAACACCGGGGAGCTGTTTTTT. Its protein product is CASRAGQQNTGELFF.

J is TRBJ2-1 and V is TRBV7-2, with D possibly TRBD1 on 6 matching bases. The CDR3 extends over 15 amino acids. In germline, CDR1 is SGHTA, CDR2 FQGNSA. V dropped 5 bases and J dropped 4 bases, with 15 bases sitting between them. The CDR3, as DNA: TGTGCCAGCAGCCGCCCCCCAGGGGATTACAATGAGCAGTTCTTC. It translates to CASSRPPGDYNEQFF.

The table lists this clonotype with a few counts. V gene TRBV4-3 combines with J gene TRBJ1-1; the D is unclear. The CDR3 consists of 15 residues. Looked up from germline, CDR1 is LGHNA and CDR2 is YSLEER. The V and J ends lost 0 bases and 1 base respectively, with 9 bases between them. The DNA for the CDR3 is TGCGCCAGCAGCCAAGATAGGGTTTGGAACACTGAAGCTTTCTTT. This translates into CASSQDRVWNTEAFF.

The gene calls are TRBV5-1 and TRBJ2-2, with TRBD1 matching over 7 bases. CDR3 length equals 16 residues. Trimming removed 3 bases from V and 1 base from J; junction bases left unmatched: 6. Germline V CDR1 and CDR2: SGHRS, YFSETQ. The CDR3 sequence: CASSYRGGQNTGELFF. The DNA for the CDR3 is TGCGCCAGCAGCTATAGAGGGGGCCAGAACACCGGGGAGCTGTTTTTT.

This clonotype came up a few times. The DNA for the CDR3 is TGTGCCAGCAGCGTAGAAAATTCACCCCTCCACTTT. It yields the protein CASSVENSPLHF. The chain combines TRBV9 with TRBJ1-6; D unresolved. This CDR3 contains 12 residues. Between the trimmed V and J ends, which lost 0 bases and 7 bases, there was a span of 2 bases. CDR1 and CDR2 from the germline V gene are SGDLS and YYNGEE.

V is TRBV6-5 and J is TRBJ2-1, with no clear D. The CDR3 spans 15 residues. The germline V gene encodes CDR1 MNHEY and CDR2 SVGAGI. The V end lost 1 base, the J end lost 0 bases, and 7 bases lay between the germline ends. CDR3 in amino acids: CASSYFRSSYNEQFF. In DNA, the CDR3 is TGTGCCAGCAGTTACTTTCGATCCTCCTACAATGAGCAGTTCTTC.

This clonotype was observed a handful of times. CDR3 sequence (DNA): TGTGCCAGCAGTTTAGCGCTAACTGCGGGGGCTAACAATGAGCAGTTCTTC. It is translated as CASSLALTAGANNEQFF. The chain employs TRBV12-3 or TRBV12-4 and TRBJ2-1, with D maybe TRBD2 (7 bases). V lost 0 bases and J 5 bases, leaving 17 bases between the germline ends. The CDR3 is 17 residues long.

This clonotype turned up a few times. The chain joins TRBV12-5 to TRBJ2-5; 7 bases are a match to TRBD2. CDR3 size: 14 residues. Germline loops: CDR1 LGHNT, CDR2 FRNRAP. J gave up 2 bases and V 7 bases, and 7 bases lay outside the gene matches. CDR3 nucleotide sequence: TGTGCTAGTGCCGGAGGGACTACTCAAGAGACCCAGTACTTC. Translation gives CASAGGTTQETQYF. The entire variable domain, with the rest obtained from reference TRBV12-5 and TRBJ2-5, is as follows: DARVTQTPRHKVTEMGQEVTMRCQPILGHNTVFWYRQTMMQGLELLAYFRNRAPLDDSGMPKDRFSAEMPDATLATLKIQPSEPRDSAVYFCASAGGTTQETQYFGPGTRLLVL.

This clonotype was counted only a few times. The chain links TRBV7-3 to TRBJ1-1; 7 bases are shared with TRBD1. CDR1 is SGHTA and CDR2 is FQGTGA in the germline V gene. Losses at the gene ends were 8 bases for V and 5 bases for J; bases not matched to a gene: 14. CDR3 length: 15 amino acids. The CDR3 here is CASASVRRGRTEAFF. The CDR3 nucleotides read TGTGCCAGCGCCTCGGTACGCAGGGGGAGAACTGAAGCTTTCTTT.

CDR3 bases: TGTGCCAGCAGTGTAGGAGGGGGGCGCACAGATACGCAGTATTTT. It translates to CASSVGGGRTDTQYF. The chain employs TRBV2 and TRBJ2-3; D may correspond to TRBD1 or TRBD2 (6 bases each). CDR1 and CDR2 (germline): SNHLY, FYNNEI. The CDR3 runs 15 residues. V lost 4 bases and J 1 base, leaving 12 bases between the germline ends. Together with reference TRBV2 and TRBJ2-3, the CDR3 gives the full variable domain: EPEVTQTPSHQVTQMGQEVILRCVPISNHLYFYWYRQILGQKVEFLVSFYNNEISEKSEIFDDQFSVERPDGSNFTLKIRSTKLEDSAMYFCASSVGGGRTDTQYFGPGTRLTVL.